This T cell receptor beta chain was sequenced in a study of cytomegalovirus exposure and HLA in healthy donors. Overall study context: The same platform used for the 650 to 700 first-cohort repertoires was also used for the roughly 130 validation repertoires, as a later analysis reported.

TCRdb keeps only in-frame clones here, not all; method: immunoSEQ multiplex PCR. The sample consists of 100,000 to 150,000 clones, roughly 95% of them appearing once. The length of the CDR3 is 16 residues. Looked up from germline, CDR1 is SEHNR and CDR2 is FQNEAQ (reference sequence). Trimming took off 0 bases at V and 0 bases at J, with 11 bases between the two ends. The TCR sequence derives from a man aged 18 to 29 in good health and CMV-seronegative. Sequencing was carried out using PBMCs. The chain is built from TRBV7-9 and TRBJ2-5; possibly TRBD2 for D (6 bases). The CDR3 loop reads CASSLAGGGYQETQYF. In DNA form, the CDR3 reads TGTGCCAGCAGCTTAGCGGGTGGGGGGTACCAAGAGACCCAGTACTTC.